This T cell receptor beta chain is drawn from a study of T cells in Graves' hyperthyroidism and ophthalmopathy. Amplification of TCR beta CDR3 regions used RNA as the template. During a first-round RT-PCR of the TCR CDR3, the HTBI primer set was used. TCRdb processed the multiplex PCR reads anew with MiXCR; each CDR3 protein has one entry. The data show hundreds of thousands of distinct CDR3 sequences, with about 17% seen just once and 16% held by the top ten. Germline V lookup: CDR1 MGHDK, CDR2 SYGVNS. Trimming stripped 3 bases from V and 1 base from J, with 7 bases between. The CDR3 totals 14 residues.

This chain joins TRBV25-1 and TRBJ2-1; D is undetermined. The source of this sequence is a woman in her forties or fifties with Graves' hyperthyroidism that later progressed to Graves' ophthalmopathy. Sequenced material: blood. In nucleotides, the CDR3 is TGTGCCAGCAGTGAGACGGCTTCCTACAATGAGCAGTTCTTC. Residues: CASSETASYNEQFF. The whole variable domain, filled in from reference TRBV25-1 and TRBJ2-1, reads EADIYQTPRYLVIGTGKKITLECSQTMGHDKMYWYQQDPGMELHLIHYSYGVNSTEKGDLSSESTVSRIRTEHFPLTLESARPSHTSQYLCASSETASYNEQFFGPGTRLTVL.